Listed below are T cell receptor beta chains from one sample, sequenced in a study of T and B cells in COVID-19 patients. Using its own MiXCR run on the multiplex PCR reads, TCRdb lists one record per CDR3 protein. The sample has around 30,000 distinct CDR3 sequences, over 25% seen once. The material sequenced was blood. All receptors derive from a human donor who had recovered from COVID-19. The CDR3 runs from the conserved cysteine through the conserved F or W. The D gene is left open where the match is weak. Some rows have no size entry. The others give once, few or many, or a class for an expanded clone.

TGCGCCAGCAGCCAAGGATCCCGCACAGATACGCAGTATTTT | CASSQGSRTDTQYF | NA | TRBV4-3 | NA | TRBJ2-3
TGTGCCAGCAGTACGGACGTGAACACCGGGGAGCTGTTTTTT | CASSTDVNTGELFF | NA | TRBV12-3/TRBV12-4 | many | TRBJ2-2
TGTGCCAGCAGCCGACAGGGGACCTATGGCTACACCTTC | CASSRQGTYGYTF | TRBD1 | TRBV27 | many | TRBJ1-2
TGTGCCAGCAGAGACAGGGGAGAGCAGCCCCAGCATTTT | CASRDRGEQPQHF | TRBD1 | TRBV12-3/TRBV12-4 | NA | TRBJ1-5
TGTGCCAGCAGCTTATTGGGACTAGCGGGAGGACCCACAGATACGCAGTATTTT | CASSLLGLAGGPTDTQYF | TRBD2 | TRBV13 | few | TRBJ2-3
TGTGCCAGCAGCGTAGGGGGGGCGGGCCACGAGCAGTACTTC | CASSVGGAGHEQYF | NA | TRBV12-3/TRBV12-4 | NA | TRBJ2-7
TGTGCCAGCAGTTACTCGACCGGGGCAGGGATTGTGAACACTGAAGCTTTCTTT | CASSYSTGAGIVNTEAFF | NA | TRBV6-2/TRBV6-3 | few | TRBJ1-1
TGTGCCAGCTCACCACGGAGGTTTTCAGTGCAAAATCAGCCCCAGCATTTT | CASSPRRFSVQNQPQHF | NA | TRBV18 | few | TRBJ1-5
TGTGCCAGCACCACCACAGGAACCGGGGCTGAAGCTTTCTTT | CASTTTGTGAEAFF | NA | TRBV7-9 | NA | TRBJ1-1
TGTGCCACCAGTGGAGCAGACTATGGCTACACCTTC | CATSGADYGYTF | NA | TRBV24-1 | NA | TRBJ1-2
TGCAGCGTTGGGGGACTAGCGGGGACCTACGAGCAGTACTTC | CSVGGLAGTYEQYF | TRBD2 | TRBV29-1 | medium-sized | TRBJ2-7
TGTGCCAGCAGTTACAACAGGGGAGCTGGAAACACCATATATTTT | CASSYNRGAGNTIYF | TRBD1 | TRBV6-5 | NA | TRBJ1-3
TGTGCCAGCAGTTTATCACCCTTCTGGGCGGGAAAAGGGACAGATACGCAGTATTTT | CASSLSPFWAGKGTDTQYF | NA | TRBV27 | NA | TRBJ2-3
TGTGCCATCAGCCCAGACAGGGAAAAACTGTTTTTT | CAISPDREKLFF | NA | TRBV10-3 | NA | TRBJ1-4
TGTGCCAGCAGTCTTTACAGCCTGGCGGTGCCAACTAATGAAAAACTGTTTTTT | CASSLYSLAVPTNEKLFF | NA | TRBV12-3/TRBV12-4 | NA | TRBJ1-4
TGTGCCAGCAGCTTAAAGATGTTAGACAATGAGCAGTTCTTC | CASSLKMLDNEQFF | NA | TRBV11-1 | medium-sized | TRBJ2-1